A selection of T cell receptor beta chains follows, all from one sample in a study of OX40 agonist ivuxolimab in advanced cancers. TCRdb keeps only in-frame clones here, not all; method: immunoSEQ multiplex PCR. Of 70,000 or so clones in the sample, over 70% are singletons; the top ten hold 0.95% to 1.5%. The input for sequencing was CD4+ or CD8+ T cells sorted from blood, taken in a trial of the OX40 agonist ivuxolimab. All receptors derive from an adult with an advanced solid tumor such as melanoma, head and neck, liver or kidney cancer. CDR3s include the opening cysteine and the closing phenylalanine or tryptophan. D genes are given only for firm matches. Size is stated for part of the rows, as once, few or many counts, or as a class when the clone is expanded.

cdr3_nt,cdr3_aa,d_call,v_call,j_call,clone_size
TGTGCCAGCAGACCCAGCGGGGGGGCCAACGGGGAGCTGTTTTTT,CASRPSGGANGELFF,TRBD2,TRBV6-5,TRBJ2-2,-
TGTGCCAGCTCATCAACGGGACAGAGGAACACTGAAGCTTTCTTT,CASSSTGQRNTEAFF,TRBD1,TRBV18,TRBJ1-1,-
TGCGCCAGCAGCTGGGGCCCGGGACAGGGGGCAGAAAACATTCAGTACTTC,CASSWGPGQGAENIQYF,TRBD1,TRBV5-1,TRBJ2-4,-
TGCGCCAGCAGTGAGTCAACAGGGACAGATACGCAGTATTTT,CASSESTGTDTQYF,-,TRBV10-1,TRBJ2-3,-
TGTGCCAGCAGTTCCCTAAGAGCCCTCGAGACCCAGTACTTC,CASSSLRALETQYF,-,TRBV11-2,TRBJ2-5,-
TGCGCCAGCAGCCCCCTGGAGGCAGGGGGTAATTCACCCCTCCACTTT,CASSPLEAGGNSPLHF,TRBD1,TRBV5-1,TRBJ1-6,-
TGTGCCAGCAGCCACCAGCAGGTTTACGAGCAGTACTTC,CASSHQQVYEQYF,-,TRBV7-8,TRBJ2-7,-
TGTGCCAGCAGCCGAGGACAGGGGGCGACCACCGGGGAGCTGTTTTTT,CASSRGQGATTGELFF,TRBD1,TRBV11-2,TRBJ2-2,-
TGTGCCAGTAGTATAGGGGTACCCTATGGCTACACCTTC,CASSIGVPYGYTF,-,TRBV19,TRBJ1-2,-
TGTGCCAGCAGGGGGGGGCTTCGTCACGAGCAGTACTTC,CASRGGLRHEQYF,-,TRBV6-1,TRBJ2-7,-
TGCAGCGTTTTTCCGAGCTCCTACAATGAGCAGTTCTTC,CSVFPSSYNEQFF,-,TRBV29-1,TRBJ2-1,-
TGCGCCAGCAGCCAAGACCCGGGGGCCAACGTCCTGACTTTC,CASSQDPGANVLTF,-,TRBV4-3,TRBJ2-6,-
TGCGCCAGCGGATCGGGACTAGCGTCAGATACGCAGTATTTT,CASGSGLASDTQYF,TRBD2,TRBV5-1,TRBJ2-3,-
TGTGCCAGCAGTGTACAGGGGCACACTGAAGCTTTCTTT,CASSVQGHTEAFF,TRBD1,TRBV2,TRBJ1-1,few
TGTGCCAGCAGCTTAAGGAGCTGGTCTAGCGGGAGAAGGGACCCGCAGTACTTC,CASSLRSWSSGRRDPQYF,TRBD2,TRBV7-2,TRBJ2-7,-
TGTGCCAGCAGCTTGGTCCCCAAGAGCGGCACAGATACGCAGTATTTT,CASSLVPKSGTDTQYF,-,TRBV5-6,TRBJ2-3,few
TGTGCCTTTCTTAGGGAGCAATTCAACAATGAGCAGTTCTTC,CAFLREQFNNEQFF,-,TRBV30,TRBJ2-1,-
TGTGCCAGCAGCGCACGGGGCCGATCCCGGGCTAGTTATAGCACAGATACGCAGTATTTT,CASSARGRSRASYSTDTQYF,-,TRBV9,TRBJ2-3,-
TGCGCCAGCAGTCCAAGTGCCTCCTATGGCTACACCTTC,CASSPSASYGYTF,-,TRBV4-1,TRBJ1-2,-
TGCGCCAGCAGCCGGATGGACCCTCCAGGCTACACCTTC,CASSRMDPPGYTF,-,TRBV4-1,TRBJ1-2,many
TGCAGCGCGGGAAAAGGGGGGAACACTGAAGCTTTCTTT,CSAGKGGNTEAFF,-,TRBV29-1,TRBJ1-1,-
TGTGCCAGCAGTTCCAGGGGGAGGGTGTGGGCCAGCAACTATGGCTACACCTTC,CASSSRGRVWASNYGYTF,TRBD1,TRBV2,TRBJ1-2,-
TGTGCCACCGGCAGGGGAGCTGAAGATACGCAGTATTTT,CATGRGAEDTQYF,-,TRBV7-3,TRBJ2-3,-
TGTGCCAGCAGCTTATATCGGGGTGGTTCGAACACCGGGGAGCTGTTTTTT,CASSLYRGGSNTGELFF,-,TRBV7-2,TRBJ2-2,-
TGCGCCAGCAGCTTACGGACAGGGTTTAAGGGCACCGGGGAGCTGTTTTTT,CASSLRTGFKGTGELFF,TRBD1,TRBV5-1,TRBJ2-2,-
TGTGCCTGGAGTGTATCACGGGATAATTCACCCCTCCACTTT,CAWSVSRDNSPLHF,-,TRBV30,TRBJ1-6,-
TGTGCCAGCAGTGCTGAACAGGGGGGCACTGAAGCTTTCTTT,CASSAEQGGTEAFF,TRBD1,TRBV2,TRBJ1-1,-
TGCAGTGCCCCACGGGACTCCTTCCCATTCTTC,CSAPRDSFPFF,-,TRBV20-1,TRBJ2-1,-
TGCGCCAGCAGCTTGGGGGACCGAGCCTACGAGCAGTACTTC,CASSLGDRAYEQYF,-,TRBV5-1,TRBJ2-7,-
TGCGCCAGCAGCCAAGATGGGGCCGGGGGGGCCCTGAGGGCTTTCTTT,CASSQDGAGGALRAFF,-,TRBV4-3,TRBJ1-1,once
TGTGCCAGCGGGTACGGCCGGGGCTACACCTTC,CASGYGRGYTF,-,TRBV6-6,TRBJ1-2,-
TGTGCCAGCAGTTTCGAGGGTACGCAGTATTTT,CASSFEGTQYF,-,TRBV28,TRBJ2-3,-
TGCGCCAGCAGCATTTCTGGGACTAGCGGGGGTCGGGAGACCCAGTACTTC,CASSISGTSGGRETQYF,TRBD2,TRBV5-1,TRBJ2-5,-
TGTGCCAGCAGCCGGGGGGGGACGGGGGAGACCCAGTACTTC,CASSRGGTGETQYF,TRBD2,TRBV5-4,TRBJ2-5,-
TGTGCCAGCCTACGAGCTTTCAATCTCTCTGGAAACACCATATATTTT,CASLRAFNLSGNTIYF,-,TRBV6-4,TRBJ1-3,-
TGTGCCAGCAGCTTGGAGGCGGTCTATGGCTACACCTTC,CASSLEAVYGYTF,-,TRBV5-8,TRBJ1-2,few
TGTGCCAGTAGTCCTGGGACATCTCGTTACGAGCAGTACTTC,CASSPGTSRYEQYF,-,TRBV19,TRBJ2-7,-
TGCGCCAGCAGCCGCCGGGTAGGGGACACCGGGGAGCTGTTTTTT,CASSRRVGDTGELFF,-,TRBV5-1,TRBJ2-2,-
TGTGCCAGCAGTAGACAGTCCGGGGAGCCCCAGCATTTT,CASSRQSGEPQHF,-,TRBV4-2,TRBJ1-5,-
TGTGCCAGCAGCGTAGACGCCAATGAAAAACTGTTTTTT,CASSVDANEKLFF,-,TRBV9,TRBJ1-4,once